Below are 22 T cell receptor delta chains sequenced from a single sample in a study of γδ T cells in repeated Plasmodium falciparum infection. Flow sorting of PBMC yielded separate Vgamma9/Vdelta2+ and Vdelta2-negative gammadelta T cell populations for bulk repertoire analysis. TCRdb re-called the multiplex PCR reads using CATT. The table shows 40,000 to 55,000 delta-chain clones, with around 2% occurring only once. The sample consisted of gamma-delta T cells from blood. Receptors were obtained from a pool of human donors (malaria-infected and uninfected, not separated).

This clone was detected many times. The protein TCRdb lists belongs to a much larger clone and differs from this DNA's translation at residue 14, which points to a read error; the protein shown is made from the DNA. CDR3 amino acids: CACDTLSTGEQYTVKLIF. CDR3 bases: TGTGCCTGTGACACCCTAAGTACTGGGGAACAGTACACCGTTAAACTCATCTTT. The V and J genes are TRDV2 and TRDJ1; 7 nucleotides agree with TRDD3. Germline V gene lookup returns CDR1 GEAIGNYY and CDR2 EKD. The CDR3 has 18 residues.

This clone has more than one count but fewer than ten. The likely explanation is a read error, given a far larger clone one base away. The same CDR3 can be traced to other DNA sequences in this sample. This chain uses TRDV3 with TRDJ1, with 13 bases fitting TRDD3. TCRdb is silent on the J gene; assignment here came from matching the DNA to germline. Germline lookup yields CDR1 TVYSNPD and CDR2 GDNSRS (reference sequence). The CDR3 covers 21 residues. After removal of 2 bases from V and 0 bases from J, the junction contained 21 bases not matched to a gene. The CDR3 nucleotides are TGTGCCTTTTCCGTCCTTTTTTACTGGGGGATACGCGAGTCTTACACCGATAAACTCATCTTT. It translates to CAFSVLFYWGIRESYTDKLIF.

This clone was recorded a few times. This likely traces to a read error, being one base from a far larger clone. Because the CDR3's place on the DNA is in doubt, the DNA is left out and the CDR3 is given as listed by TCRdb. Other DNA sequences from this sample encode an identical CDR3 as well. V gene assignment gives TRDV1, but the J gene was left uncalled; no DNA check was done on the table's D call, TRDD3. With termini counted, the CDR3 has 24 amino acids. The germline V gene has CDR1 TSWWSYY and CDR2 QGS. The CDR3 loop reads CALGELTPLPPRWGWGNGYMGLIF.

At least ten counts were recorded for this clone. A far larger clone lies a single base away; this is likely a read error. This same CDR3 is encoded by further DNA sequences in the sample. The chain joins TRDV3 to TRDJ1; 7 positions agree with TRDD2. Germline V gives CDR1 TVYSNPD, CDR2 GDNSRS (reference sequence). This CDR3 has 18 residues. CDR3 sequence reads: CAAGPSHGSPFLTDKLIF. In nucleotides, the CDR3 is TGTGCCGCTGGGCCTTCCCACGGGTCCCCCTTCCTCACCGATAAACTCATCTTC.

This clone was seen many times. The amino acid sequence in TCRdb belongs to a much larger clone and departs from this DNA's translation at residue 16, likely a sequencing read error; the sequence shown is translated from the DNA. The CDR3: CAWTRFNRYWGLYTDRLIF. The CDR3 nucleotides read TGTGCTTGGACCCGGTTTAATAGGTACTGGGGGTTGTACACCGATAGACTCATCTTT. V gene TRAV38-2/DV8 combines with J gene TRDJ1; 8 nucleotides agree with TRDD3. This CDR3 has 19 amino acids. Germline CDR1 is TSESDYY and CDR2 is QEAYKQQN.

This clone came up a few times. A read error is likely here: a far larger clone is one base away. Other DNA sequences in the same sample also yield this CDR3. V usage is TRDV1 and J usage is TRDJ1; D is possibly TRDD3 (7 bases). No J gene was available from TCRdb, and it was assigned here by a germline match of the DNA. Per germline, CDR1 TSWWSYY and CDR2 QGS. Trimming removed 5 bases from V and 4 bases from J, with 38 bases in between. The CDR3 sequence is 22 residues long. In DNA, the CDR3 is TGTGCTCTTGGGCCCGCCCTCTTCCTCGGACTACTGGGGACGCCAGGGGGCGATAAACTCATCTTT. This gives the protein CALGPALFLGLLGTPGGDKLIF.

There are a few counts of this clone. The V and J genes are TRDV1 and TRDJ1, with 12 positions matching TRDD3. TCRdb is silent on the J gene; assignment here came from matching the DNA to germline. CDR3 length: 23 residues. J lost 1 base, V lost 0 bases, and 21 bases had no gene match. The germline V gene has CDR1 TSWWSYY and CDR2 QGS. For the CDR3, the DNA is TGTGCTCTTGGGGAACTGAAGCGAGCCCTCCCCATACTGGGGGATACTTGCACCGATAAACTCATCTTT. It translates to CALGELKRALPILGDTCTDKLIF.

This clone has just a few counts. TCRdb pairs this DNA with a much larger clone's protein that differs at residue 16, likely a read error; the protein shown was translated from the DNA. The chain recombines TRAV38-2/DV8 with TRDJ1; maybe TRDD3 (7 bases). The J gene, left out of TCRdb, was set here by checking the DNA against germline. The CDR3 is 20 residues long. Germline V gene data show CDR1 as TSESDYY and CDR2 as QEAYKQQN. The CDR3 coding sequence is TGTGCTTATTGGCGGATTTCCTATCTGGGGGCCCCGGGCAACACCGGTAAACTCATCTTT. This encodes CAYWRISYLGAPGNTGKLIF.

In the case of this clone: TCRdb attributes to this sequence the protein of a much larger clone, which differs from the DNA translation at residue 19; a read error is likely, and the protein displayed is translated from the DNA. V is TRDV1 and J is TRDJ1; TRDD3 matches 10 bases. CDR1 is TSWWSYY and CDR2 is QGS in the germline V gene. This CDR3 has 20 residues. The CDR3 DNA sequence: TGTGCTCTTGGGGATCTTACTGGGGGATTAAATAGGCAGAACGAAGGTAAACTCACCTTT. Its protein is CALGDLTGGLNRQNEGKLTF.

This clone was counted at least ten times. The protein TCRdb gives is from a much larger clone and does not agree with this DNA's translation at residue 12, likely a read error; the protein shown here comes from the DNA. The chain has TRDV1 and TRDJ1; 9 bases line up with TRDD2. In the absence of a J gene in TCRdb, the DNA was matched to germline to assign it here. From germline, CDR1 is TSWWSYY and CDR2 QGS. This CDR3 has 25 amino acids. Germline trimming cut 5 bases from V and 3 bases from J; bases unmatched to any gene: 37. CDR3 protein: CALGNPLPTVLHLLGSIGASDKLIF. DNA of the CDR3: TGTGCTCTTGGGAACCCCCTTCCTACAGTCCTCCACTTACTGGGTTCGATAGGAGCATCCGATAAACTCATCTTT.

This clone was seen a handful of times. The protein in TCRdb stems from a much larger clone and differs at residue 12 from this DNA's translation, likely a read error; here the protein is translated from the DNA. The chain couples TRDV1 to TRDJ1; TRDD2 matches at 8 bases. The J gene is absent in TCRdb and was assigned here via DNA matching to germline. This CDR3 is built from 21 residues. CDR1 is TSWWSYY and CDR2 is QGS in the germline V gene. Trimming removed 6 bases from V and 0 bases from J; junction bases left unmatched: 24. The CDR3 region is CALGFLPLSYWRLRYTDKLIF. In nucleotides, the CDR3 is TGTGCTCTTGGCTTCCTACCCCTGTCGTACTGGAGGCTCCGGTACACCGATAAACTCATCTTT.

This clone was seen a handful of times. The protein recorded in TCRdb matches a much larger clone and deviates from this DNA's translation at residue 9, suggesting a read error; the protein here is obtained by translating the DNA. The chain uses TRDV3 and TRDJ1; 9 nucleotides agree with TRDD3. Since TCRdb gives no J gene, matching the DNA to germline was used here to assign it. Germline V gene lookup returns CDR1 TVYSNPD and CDR2 GDNSRS (reference sequence). J was trimmed by 0 bases and V by 1 base; bases with no gene match: 21. This CDR3 region has 20 residues. The CDR3 sequence: CAFMIPSYGGIPLNTDKLIF. The DNA for the CDR3 is TGTGCCTTTATGATTCCCTCGTACGGGGGGATACCCTTGAACACCGATAAACTCATCTTT. Using reference TRDV3 and TRDJ1 for the parts outside the CDR3, the full variable domain is CDKVTQSSPDQTVASGSEVVLLCTYDTVYSNPDLFWYRIRPDYSFQFVFYGDNSRSEGADFTQGRFSVKHILTQKAFHLVISPVRTEDSATYYCAFMIPSYGGIPLNTDKLIFGKGTRVTVEP.

A few counts support this clone. With a far larger clone one base away, a read error is the likely cause. Other DNA sequences within the sample encode an identical CDR3. V gene TRDV1 was called; the J gene was not; the DNA was not compared with TRDD3, the D call given in the table. CDR1 TSWWSYY and CDR2 QGS come from the germline V gene. The CDR3 is 20 residues long. The CDR3 bases are TGTGCTCTTGGGGAACTAGAGGTGCGTAGGGGATACAGGAGGGGAGATAAACTCATCTTC. The encoded protein is CALGELEVRRGYRRGDKLIF.

There are a few counts of this clone. Since a far larger clone is one base different, this is likely a read error. In the same sample, other DNA sequences code for this CDR3. The rearrangement links TRDV2 to TRDJ1; 9 bases agree with TRDD3. No J gene was available from TCRdb, and it was assigned here by a germline match of the DNA. The V gene's germline CDR1 is GEAIGNYY and CDR2 EKD. The CDR3 has 21 amino acids. CDR3 sequence reads: CACDPVRAGWGMPEGTDKLIF. Written as DNA, the CDR3 is TGCGCCTGTGACCCGGTCAGGGCCGGCTGGGGGATGCCGGAGGGGACCGATAAACTCATCTTT.

Many counts were recorded for this clone. For this DNA, TCRdb reports the protein of a much larger clone, which diverges at residue 4, most likely from a read error; the protein presented here is translated directly from the DNA. V usage is TRDV2 and J usage is TRDJ1, with 7 bases lining up with TRDD3. Losses at the gene ends were 5 bases for V and 1 base for J; bases not matched to a gene: 9. This CDR3 has 15 amino acids. The germline V gene has CDR1 GEAIGNYY and CDR2 EKD. The CDR3, as DNA: TGTGCCTGTGGCATGGTGGGGGAGAGCACCGATAAACTCATCTTT. Translation: CACGMVGESTDKLIF.

Many counts were recorded for this clone. A far larger clone is just one base off, so this is likely a read error. Other DNA sequences in this sample translate to the same CDR3. CDR3 nucleotides: TGTGCTCTTGGGGAACTAGGATTCTCTACCCATTACTGGGTGAACAAACTCATCTTT. The encoded protein is CALGELGFSTHYWVNKLIF. The rearrangement links TRDV1 to TRDJ1, with D perhaps matching TRDD3 (6 bases). TCRdb leaves out the J gene; it was filled in here by matching the DNA to germline. CDR1 and CDR2 from the germline V gene are TSWWSYY and QGS. Trimming cost V 0 bases and J 8 bases, with 28 bases left between them. There are 19 residues in the CDR3.

In this sample, this clone turned up many times. TCRdb pairs this DNA with a much larger clone's protein that differs at residue 10, likely a read error; the protein shown was translated from the DNA. This sequence joins TRDV2 and TRDJ1; possibly TRDD2 or TRDD3 for D (5 bases each). No J gene was available from TCRdb, and it was assigned here by a germline match of the DNA. Per the germline V gene, CDR1 is GEAIGNYY and CDR2 is EKD. The CDR3 loop spans 23 amino acids. The V gene lost 0 bases and the J gene lost 0 bases, with 34 bases spanning the gap. The CDR3 reads CACDTLPTPRGRGRPTNTDKLIF. The CDR3 DNA is TGTGCCTGTGACACCCTCCCGACTCCTAGGGGACGCGGCCGGCCGACCAACACCGATAAACTCATCTTT.

This clone was seen at least ten times. The protein recorded in TCRdb matches a much larger clone and deviates from this DNA's translation at residue 10, suggesting a read error; the protein here is obtained by translating the DNA. The CDR3 DNA follows: TGTGCCTCTGGCTCGTACCACACCGATAGACTCATCTTT. Its translation: CASGSYHTDRLIF. This chain links TRDV3 with TRDJ1; D call uncertain. The CDR3 covers 13 residues. Germline CDR1 and CDR2: TVYSNPD and GDNSRS (reference sequence).

Concerning this clone itself: Only one base separates this from a far larger clonotype, so it likely reflects a read error. This same CDR3 is encoded by further DNA sequences in the sample. The chain carries TRDV1 and TRDJ1, with D perhaps assigned TRDD2 or TRDD3 (5 bases each). The J gene was missing in TCRdb and was found by matching the end of the DNA to germline. Trimming removed 2 bases at V and 0 bases at J, with 67 bases between. The CDR3 spans 34 residues. CDR1 and CDR2 (germline): TSWWSYY, QGS. The CDR3, as DNA: TGTGCTCTTGGGGAAGTTCACCCGTCCTATACGTCAACGGGGACTTTGAGATCCCCCGACACCCTTGCGTACTGGAAACCTTACACCGATAAACTCATCTTT. Amino acids: CALGEVHPSYTSTGTLRSPDTLAYWKPYTDKLIF.

Worth noting for this clone: Since a far larger clone is one base different, this is likely a read error. The sample holds other DNA sequences that translate to the same CDR3. Here the CDR3 reads CALGEIHTIWGDTPRWYTDKLIF. The CDR3 bases are TGTGCCCTTGGGGAAATTCATACTATTTGGGGGGATACGCCGCGGTGGTACACCGATAAACTCATCTTT. The V and J genes are TRDV1 and TRDJ1; 10 bases are shared with TRDD3. In the absence of a J gene in TCRdb, the DNA was matched to germline to assign it here. Germline-derived CDR1 and CDR2 are TSWWSYY and QGS. CDR3 length equals 23 residues.

Only a few counts were recorded for this clone. A read error likely explains why the TCRdb protein, taken from a much larger clone, differs from this DNA's translation at residue 20; the protein shown is translated from the DNA. V usage is TRDV3 and J usage is TRDJ1; 7 nucleotides align to TRDD2. In the absence of a J gene in TCRdb, the DNA was matched to germline to assign it here. The CDR3 has 23 amino acids. In germline, CDR1 is TVYSNPD, CDR2 GDNSRS (reference sequence). CDR3: CAFPIPTISAKHRYRMYTDRLIF. For the CDR3, the DNA is TGTGCCTTTCCCATTCCTACGATCTCGGCGAAGCATAGATACCGCATGTACACCGATAGACTCATCTTT.

This clone was detected only a few times. It is likely a read error: a sequence one base away is far more abundant. Distinct nucleotide sequences in the sample also encode this CDR3. The chain joins TRDV3 to TRDJ1, with 9 bases identical to TRDD3. Since TCRdb gives no J gene, matching the DNA to germline was used here to assign it. J lost 2 bases, V lost 1 base, and 20 bases had no gene match. This CDR3 region has 19 residues. Germline CDR1 TVYSNPD, CDR2 GDNSRS (reference sequence). Here the CDR3 DNA reads TGTGCCTTTACCCCGCCCGCAAATACTGGGGGAGACCCTACCGATAAACTCATCTTT. Encoded protein: CAFTPPANTGGDPTDKLIF.